The 9 T cell receptor beta chains below all came from one sample that was sequenced in a study of T cells after yellow fever vaccination. TCRdb called the 5' RACE reads again in MiXCR, with one record for every CDR3 protein. The table lists about 580,000 distinct CDR3 sequences, 17% of them singletons. Sequencing was performed on PBMCs, taken 5 to 6 days after the first yellow fever vaccination. The source of these receptors is a man aged 18 to 29 who received the YFV17D yellow fever vaccine.

This rearrangement joins TRBV7-2 to TRBJ2-5; 10 nucleotides align to TRBD1. CDR1 is SGHTA and CDR2 is FQGNSA in the germline V gene. J lost 4 bases, V lost 1 base, and 6 bases had no gene match. This CDR3 contains 16 residues. Written as DNA, the CDR3 is TGTGCCAGCAGCTTAGGGGGGACAGGGGTCCGAGAGACCCAGTACTTC. Protein product: CASSLGGTGVRETQYF.

This chain joins TRBV19 and TRBJ2-3; TRBD2 agrees at 7 bases. The trim removed 10 bases at V and 5 bases at J, leaving 3 bases unmatched. The CDR3 consists of 11 residues. CDR1 is LNHDA, CDR2 SQIVND, per germline (reference sequence). The CDR3 region is CAKRGEDTQYF. CDR3 DNA sequence: TGTGCCAAGCGGGGTGAAGATACGCAGTATTTT.

This chain uses TRBV20-1 with TRBJ1-1; D ambiguous. Germline CDR1 DFQATT, CDR2 SNEGSKA (reference sequence). Trimming removed 3 bases from V and 3 bases from J, with 5 bases in between. CDR3 length equals 11 residues. CDR3 loop: CSARVHTEAFF. The CDR3 bases are TGCAGTGCTAGGGTCCACACTGAAGCTTTCTTT.

This clonotype was seen more than once but under ten times. CDR3 DNA: TGCAGCGTTGTCCCAAGCACAGATACGCAGTATTTT. Amino acid sequence: CSVVPSTDTQYF. V gene TRBV29-1 combines with J gene TRBJ2-3; the D is unclear. Trimming took off 4 bases at V and 0 bases at J, with 5 bases between the two ends. Germline CDR1 is SQVTM and CDR2 is ANQGSEA. This CDR3 spans 12 amino acids.

The chain is built from TRBV29-1 and TRBJ2-1; either TRBD1 or TRBD2 may fit D (5 bases each). V was clipped by 4 bases and J by 16 bases, with 14 bases between them. Per germline, CDR1 SQVTM and CDR2 ANQGSEA. CDR3 length: 10 residues. CDR3 protein: CSVGPGPPFF. The DNA for the CDR3 is TGCAGCGTTGGCCCGGGACCACCCTTCTTC.

This clonotype occurred a few times. The CDR3 is CSAIGSLNTEAFF. The CDR3 coding sequence is TGCAGTGCTATCGGGAGTCTTAACACTGAAGCTTTCTTT. The chain combines TRBV20-1 with TRBJ1-1, with unresolved D. V lost 4 bases to trimming and J lost 2 bases, with 11 bases between them. CDR3 size: 13 residues. Germline V CDR1 and CDR2: DFQATT, SNEGSKA (reference sequence).

V is TRBV7-2 and J is TRBJ2-7; maybe TRBD2 (7 bases). The CDR3 extends over 14 amino acids. Germline lookup yields CDR1 SGHTA and CDR2 FQGNSA. V was clipped by 1 base and J by 3 bases, with 10 bases between them. DNA of the CDR3: TGTGCCAGCAGCTTAGGGGGGGGCCACTACGAGCAGTACTTC. Protein: CASSLGGGHYEQYF.

This clonotype showed up just a few times. The chain is built from TRBV6-1 and TRBJ2-7; no firm D call. This CDR3 has 13 amino acids. The germline V gene has CDR1 MNHNS and CDR2 SASEGT. The V end lost 6 bases, the J end lost 1 base, and 10 bases lay between the germline ends. The CDR3 nucleotides are TGTGCCAGCAGGTGGTCAGCTTCCTACGAGCAGTACTTC. Amino acid sequence: CASRWSASYEQYF.

This clonotype was seen ten or more times. The gene calls are TRBV5-1 and TRBJ2-3, with D perhaps matching TRBD2 (5 bases). V lost 4 bases and J 3 bases, leaving 12 bases between the germline ends. The CDR3 extends over 14 amino acids. Germline V lookup: CDR1 SGHRS, CDR2 YFSETQ. The CDR3 nucleotides read TGCGCCAGCAGCACCGATCTAGCAACAGATACGCAGTATTTT. This sequence encodes CASSTDLATDTQYF.